This is a list of T cell receptor beta chains from one sample in a study of blood T cell repertoires in COVID-19. TCRdb keeps only in-frame clones here, not all; method: immunoSEQ multiplex PCR. The sample records approximately 250,000 clones, over 80% being singletons. Sequencing used PBMCs or T cells enriched from blood (not recorded which). These receptors originate from a woman aged 40 to 50 who had been exposed to COVID-19. CDR3s include the opening cysteine and the closing phenylalanine or tryptophan. Each record gives: D gene, V gene, J gene, clone size, CDR3 protein, CDR3 DNA. The D gene is left open where the match is weak. Clone size is not always given. Where it is, it says once, few, many or a class for expanded clones.

>TRBD1|TRBV5-1|TRBJ1-4|-
CASSPGTGVEKLFF
TGCGCCAGCAGCCCGGGGACAGGGGTTGAAAAACTGTTTTTT
>TRBD1|TRBV28|TRBJ2-7|-
CASSSQGASYEQYF
TGTGCCAGCAGTTCACAGGGGGCGTCCTACGAGCAGTACTTC
>-|TRBV9|TRBJ2-3|once
CASSVGKRILTDTQYF
TGTGCCAGCAGCGTAGGCAAGCGGATACTCACAGATACGCAGTATTTT
>-|TRBV5-1|TRBJ2-3|-
CASSPVEKNTQYF
TGTGCCAGCAGCCCTGTTGAGAAAAATACGCAGTATTTT
>TRBD2|TRBV19|TRBJ2-1|-
CASSIDRTSGCEQFF
TGTGCCAGTAGTATAGATCGGACTAGCGGGTGTGAGCAGTTCTTC
>TRBD2|TRBV9|TRBJ2-1|-
CASSVVPGTSGTNEQFF
TGTGCCAGCAGCGTAGTTCCCGGGACTAGCGGGACCAATGAGCAGTTCTTC
>TRBD1|TRBV4-1|TRBJ2-5|-
CASSQGQGLKSVYF
TGCGCCAGCAGCCAAGGACAGGGGCTGAAGTCGGTGTACTTC
>-|TRBV9|TRBJ2-3|-
CASSATRDTQYF
TGTGCCAGCAGCGCCACAAGAGATACGCAGTATTTT
>TRBD1|TRBV28|TRBJ2-7|-
CASSFGAGGSYEQYF
TGTGCCAGCAGTTTTGGGGCAGGGGGCTCCTACGAGCAGTACTTC
>TRBD1|TRBV7-2|TRBJ1-2|-
CASKPGGYGYTF
TGTGCCAGCAAACCAGGGGGGTATGGCTACACCTTC
>TRBD1|TRBV6-5|TRBJ1-2|-
CASSYRDSYGYTF
TGTGCCAGCAGTTACCGGGACAGCTATGGCTACACCTTC
>-|TRBV3-1/TRBV3-2|TRBJ1-4|-
CASSQSSVMREKLFF
TGTGCCAGCAGCCAAAGCTCCGTTATGCGTGAAAAACTGTTTTTT
>-|TRBV30|TRBJ2-6|-
CAWSVLVLVPGANVLTF
TGTGCCTGGAGTGTACTAGTTTTAGTACCTGGGGCCAACGTCCTGACTTTC
>-|TRBV6-5|TRBJ1-3|-
CASRQGFRDTIYF
TGTGCCAGCAGACAGGGTTTTAGAGACACCATATATTTT
>-|TRBV13|TRBJ2-3|-
CASSTGTVTQTQYF
TGTGCCAGCAGCACAGGGACGGTCACCCAGACGCAGTATTTT
>TRBD2|TRBV3-1/TRBV3-2|TRBJ2-1|-
CASSRTTSGNEQFF
TGTGCCAGCAGCCGCACGACTAGCGGGAATGAGCAGTTCTTC
>-|TRBV6-5|TRBJ1-2|-
CASSYITPWYGYTF
TGTGCCAGCAGTTACATCACACCTTGGTATGGCTACACCTTC
>TRBD2|TRBV11-2|TRBJ2-5|-
CASRDIAGGETQYF
TGTGCCAGCAGGGATATAGCGGGAGGTGAGACCCAGTACTTC
>TRBD2|TRBV7-9|TRBJ2-1|once
CASSLGLAGFSYNEQFF
TGTGCCAGCAGCTTAGGGCTAGCGGGGTTCTCCTACAATGAGCAGTTCTTC
>TRBD1|TRBV11-2|TRBJ2-5|few
CASSHSGTVRGETQYF
TGTGCCAGCAGCCATTCCGGGACAGTACGGGGAGAGACCCAGTACTTC
>-|TRBV28|TRBJ1-6|-
CASIGSSYNSPLHF
TGTGCCAGCATTGGGAGCTCCTATAATTCACCCCTCCACTTT
>-|TRBV4-2|TRBJ1-5|-
CASSQVVGGNQPQHF
TGTGCCAGCAGCCAAGTCGTGGGAGGCAATCAGCCCCAGCATTTT
>-|TRBV6-2/TRBV6-3|TRBJ2-2|-
CASSQQIREGLFF
TGTGCCAGCAGCCAACAGATCAGGGAAGGGCTGTTTTTT
>-|TRBV6-5|TRBJ1-1|-
CASSYAYAAFF
TGTGCCAGCAGTTATGCGTACGCGGCTTTCTTT
>-|TRBV7-9|TRBJ1-1|-
CASNRVDSEAFF
TGTGCCAGCAACCGCGTTGATTCTGAAGCTTTCTTT
>TRBD1|TRBV2|TRBJ1-3|-
CASSVDRGSGNTIYF
TGTGCCAGCAGTGTGGACAGGGGCTCTGGAAACACCATATATTTT
>-|TRBV6-5|TRBJ1-2|-
CASSSLAGHNNYGYTF
TGTGCCAGCAGTTCCCTAGCAGGCCACAATAACTATGGCTACACCTTC
>TRBD2|TRBV3-1/TRBV3-2|TRBJ2-1|once
CASSQGRLAGGGKEFF
TGTGCCAGCAGCCAAGGAAGACTAGCGGGGGGCGGAAAGGAGTTCTTC
>TRBD1|TRBV5-1|TRBJ1-4|-
CASSSLGTVENEKLFF
TGTGCCAGCAGCTCACTTGGGACAGTAGAGAATGAAAAACTGTTTTTT
>-|TRBV18|TRBJ2-2|-
CASSPYKNTGELFF
TGTGCCAGCTCACCGTACAAGAACACCGGGGAGCTGTTTTTT
>-|TRBV4-1|TRBJ1-5|-
CASSQDDSPLGNQPQHF
TGCGCCAGCAGCCAAGATGACAGCCCTTTAGGGAATCAGCCCCAGCATTTT
>-|TRBV4-3|TRBJ1-6|-
CASSQDTEGESLKRVSPLHF
TGCGCCAGCAGCCAAGATACAGAGGGAGAGTCCTTGAAGAGGGTTTCACCCCTCCACTTT
>TRBD1|TRBV9|TRBJ1-2|-
CASSASTGTGGFWGYTF
TGTGCCAGCAGCGCCTCAACCGGGACAGGGGGCTTTTGGGGCTACACCTTC
>-|TRBV25-1|TRBJ2-3|-
CASSESGVREAQYF
TGTGCCAGCAGTGAATCGGGGGTCAGGGAGGCGCAGTATTTT
>TRBD2|TRBV24-1|TRBJ2-3|medium-sized
CATSDLERDTDTQYF
TGTGCCACCAGTGATCTGGAGCGGGACACAGATACGCAGTATTTT
>-|TRBV4-1|TRBJ2-5|-
CASSQVGGVGETQYF
TGCGCCAGCAGCCAAGTAGGGGGGGTGGGAGAGACCCAGTACTTC
>-|TRBV7-9|TRBJ2-2|-
CASSFPRQGNTGELFF
TGTGCCAGCAGCTTCCCTCGGCAGGGTAACACCGGGGAGCTGTTTTTT
>-|TRBV5-1|TRBJ1-6|-
CASSSGFTSPLHF
TGTGCCAGCAGCTCAGGTTTCACTTCACCCCTCCACTTT
>-|TRBV21-1|TRBJ2-7|-
CASSKRKRLAGALSSYEQYF
TGTGCCAGCAGCAAAAGAAAGCGACTAGCGGGGGCTTTGAGCTCCTACGAGCAGTACTTC
>-|TRBV20-1|TRBJ1-6|-
CSANHRTLHF
TGCAGTGCAAACCACAGGACCCTCCACTTT
>TRBD2|TRBV24-1|TRBJ2-1|few
CAAAERGGDEQFF
TGTGCCGCAGCAGAGCGGGGTGGGGATGAGCAGTTCTTC
>-|TRBV18|TRBJ2-5|-
CASSPRRQEETQYF
TGTGCCAGCTCACCCCGGAGGCAGGAAGAGACCCAGTACTTC
>TRBD2|TRBV4-1|TRBJ2-3|-
CASSQDHREGDFPTDTQYF
TGCGCCAGCAGCCAAGATCACCGGGAGGGCGATTTCCCGACAGATACGCAGTATTTT
>-|TRBV7-3|TRBJ2-1|-
CASSLAGLSSYNEQFF
TGTGCCAGCAGCTTGGCAGGGTTAAGCTCCTACAATGAGCAGTTCTTC
>-|TRBV7-8|TRBJ1-1|-
CASSGVGMNTEAFF
TGTGCCAGCAGCGGGGTCGGGATGAACACTGAAGCTTTCTTT
>-|TRBV3-1/TRBV3-2|TRBJ2-7|-
CASSAPWGQPYEQYF
TGTGCCAGCAGCGCCCCCTGGGGGCAGCCCTACGAGCAGTACTTC
>-|TRBV6-2/TRBV6-3|TRBJ2-1|-
CASSYIRGAVGPSEQFF
TGTGCCAGCAGTTACATTCGGGGGGCCGTCGGGCCCAGTGAGCAGTTCTTC
>TRBD1|TRBV6-6|TRBJ1-2|-
CASSPHPGTQGGYYGYTF
TGTGCCAGCAGTCCGCATCCGGGAACACAAGGGGGCTACTATGGCTACACCTTC
>-|TRBV7-8|TRBJ2-7|-
CASSAQTGTYEQYF
TGTGCCAGCAGCGCCCAGACGGGGACCTACGAGCAGTACTTC
>-|TRBV27|TRBJ1-1|-
CASSQQALNTEAFF
TGTGCCAGCAGTCAACAGGCTTTGAACACTGAAGCTTTCTTT
>TRBD1|TRBV28|TRBJ1-2|-
CASSSRQGSLYLYGYTF
TGTGCCAGCAGTTCCAGACAGGGGTCCCTGTATCTCTATGGCTACACCTTC
>TRBD1|TRBV2|TRBJ1-6|-
CASRPGQGIFEPLHF
TGTGCCAGCAGGCCGGGACAGGGGATTTTCGAACCCCTCCACTTT
>-|TRBV21-1|TRBJ2-7|-
CASSKALFGEKYEQYF
TGTGCCAGCAGCAAAGCGCTTTTCGGGGAGAAATACGAGCAGTACTTC
>TRBD2|TRBV2|TRBJ2-2|-
CASSEREWAGELFF
TGTGCCAGCAGTGAGCGGGAGTGGGCCGGGGAGCTGTTTTTT
>-|TRBV5-6|TRBJ2-3|few
CASRAGVTDTQYF
TGTGCCAGCAGGGCCGGGGTCACAGATACGCAGTATTTT
>TRBD1|TRBV4-3|TRBJ2-3|-
CASSQDGGQGDTQYF
TGCGCCAGCAGCCAAGATGGGGGACAGGGCGATACGCAGTATTTT
>-|TRBV9|TRBJ2-3|-
CASSVAGGTGTDTQYF
TGTGCCAGCAGCGTAGCTGGCGGGACGGGCACAGATACGCAGTATTTT